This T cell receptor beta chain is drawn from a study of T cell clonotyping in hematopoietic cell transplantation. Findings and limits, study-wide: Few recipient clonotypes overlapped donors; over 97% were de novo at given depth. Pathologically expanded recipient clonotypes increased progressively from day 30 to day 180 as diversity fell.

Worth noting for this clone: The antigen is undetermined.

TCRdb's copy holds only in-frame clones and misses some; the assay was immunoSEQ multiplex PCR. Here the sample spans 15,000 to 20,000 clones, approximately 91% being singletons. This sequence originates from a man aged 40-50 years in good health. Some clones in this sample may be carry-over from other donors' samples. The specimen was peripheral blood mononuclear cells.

DNA for the CDR3: TGTGCCAGCAGCTTAAGCGGAGCCAGCGCTGAAGCTTTCTTT. It is translated as CASSLSGASAEAFF. This chain links TRBV7-9 with TRBJ1-1; unclear D gene. Germline loops: CDR1 SEHNR, CDR2 FQNEAQ (reference sequence). This CDR3 region has 14 residues. V gave up 2 bases and J gave up 6 bases, with 13 bases separating them. The variable domain in full, with the rest retrieved from reference TRBV7-9 and TRBJ1-1, is DTGVSQNPRHKITKRGQNVTFRCDPISEHNRLYWYRQTLGQGPEFLTYFQNEAQLEKSRLLSDRFSAERPKGSFSTLEIQRTEQGDSAMYLCASSLSGASAEAFFGQGTRLTVV.